These 24 T cell receptor beta chains were all obtained from the same sample, sequenced in a study of graft-versus-host responses after intestinal transplantation (dated by TCRdb to the early 2020s). Per the publication, the time point label means: cells obtained before transplantation from donor or recipient. For these TCRs, the target antigens are not known. The library was built by means of the immunoSEQ multiplex PCR assay. TCRdb mirrors the immuneACCESS table, restricted to in-frame sequences. Some clones are absent from its copies; in checked studies, under half trace to an unresolved V gene, and the reason for the others is unknown. This sample comprises 50,000 to 75,000 clones, 94% of them detected only once. The top ten clonotypes cover around 0.4% of the sample. The sequenced sample was unstimulated CD4+ T cells sorted from spleen or lymph node cells, obtained before transplant. These receptors all come from a human donor who was the organ donor for an intestinal transplant.

The CDR3 bases are TGTGCCAGCAGTGAGTTGGACAGGGACACAGATACGCAGTATTTT. It encodes CASSELDRDTDTQYF. The chain recombines TRBV6-1 with TRBJ2-3, with 8 bases matching TRBD1. J was trimmed by 2 bases and V by 3 bases; bases with no gene match: 4. This CDR3 comprises 15 residues. Germline CDR1 is MNHNS and CDR2 is SASEGT.

The rearrangement links TRBV5-4 to TRBJ2-1; 9 bases map to TRBD2. Germline V gives CDR1 SGHNT, CDR2 YYREEE (reference sequence). V shed 5 bases and J 1 base; nucleotides not matched to a gene: 7. This CDR3 is built from 16 residues. The CDR3 region is CASRLASGESYNEQFF. CDR3 DNA: TGTGCCAGCAGACTAGCTAGCGGGGAGTCCTACAATGAGCAGTTCTTC. Based on the CDR3 plus reference TRBV5-4 and TRBJ2-1, the full variable domain is ETGVTQSPTHLIKTRGQQVTLRCSSQSGHNTVSWYQQALGQGPQFIFQYYREEENGRGNFPPRFSGLQFPNYSSELNVNALELDDSALYLCASRLASGESYNEQFFGPGTRLTVL.

The CDR3 region is CASSPSGGKFYNEQFF. Here the CDR3 DNA reads TGTGCCAGCAGTCCGAGCGGGGGGAAATTTTACAATGAGCAGTTCTTC. The chain joins TRBV9 to TRBJ2-1; 9 bases match TRBD2. V gave up 5 bases and J gave up 4 bases; unmatched junction bases: 10. The CDR3 has 16 residues. The V gene's germline CDR1 is SGDLS and CDR2 YYNGEE.

This chain uses TRBV19 with TRBJ2-7; D unresolved. This CDR3 contains 16 residues. Looked up from germline, CDR1 is LNHDA and CDR2 is SQIVND (reference sequence). Trimming shortened V by 7 bases and J by 8 bases, and 27 bases separated the two germline ends. The CDR3, as DNA: TGTGCCAGTACCGAGGCCCTCTACGTCGATCGACAAAAGCAGTACTTC. Amino acids: CASTEALYVDRQKQYF.

The chain joins TRBV7-2 to TRBJ2-1, with D tentatively TRBD2 (5 bases). Between the trimmed V and J ends, which lost 5 bases and 4 bases, there was a span of 9 bases. The CDR3 totals 13 residues. Germline V gene lookup returns CDR1 SGHTA and CDR2 FQGNSA. CDR3 coding DNA: TGTGCCAGCAGCAGGACTGGATACAATGAGCAGTTCTTC. Amino acids: CASSRTGYNEQFF.

This chain joins TRBV7-6 and TRBJ2-1; D unclear. Trimming left V 2 bases short and J 9 bases short, with 5 bases between. The germline gives CDR1 SGHVS, CDR2 FNYEAQ. This CDR3 region has 11 residues. DNA of the CDR3: TGTGCCAGCAGCTTACACGGTGAGCAGTTCTTC. Its translation is CASSLHGEQFF.

The chain recombines TRBV18 with TRBJ2-7; 7 nucleotides align to TRBD1. After removal of 3 bases from V and 2 bases from J, the junction contained 1 base not matched to a gene. From germline, CDR1 is KGHSH and CDR2 LQKENI. The CDR3 runs to 13 residues. CDR3 region: CASSPGQPYEQYF. The CDR3 DNA sequence: TGTGCCAGCTCACCGGGACAGCCCTACGAGCAGTACTTC.

The V call is TRBV7-9, the J call TRBJ1-2; D possibly corresponds to TRBD1 (6 bases). Trimming stripped 1 base from V and 1 base from J, with 13 bases between. This CDR3 contains 16 residues. Germline V CDR1 and CDR2: SEHNR, FQNEAQ (reference sequence). CDR3 in amino acids: CASSLDRTEDNYGYTF. For the CDR3, the DNA is TGTGCCAGCAGCTTAGATAGGACAGAGGATAACTATGGCTACACCTTC. Supplemented by reference TRBV7-9 and TRBJ1-2, the full variable domain reads DTGVSQNPRHKITKRGQNVTFRCDPISEHNRLYWYRQTLGQGPEFLTYFQNEAQLEKSRLLSDRFSAERPKGSFSTLEIQRTEQGDSAMYLCASSLDRTEDNYGYTFGSGTRLTVV.

The rearrangement joins TRBV4-2 to TRBJ2-7, with a possible D match to TRBD2 (7 bases). V shed 4 bases and J shed 7 bases, with 14 bases lying between them. Germline CDR1 is LGHNA and CDR2 is YNFKEQ. The CDR3 covers 13 residues. CDR3 bases: TGTGCCAGCAGCCCTAACAGGGAGGGGGAGCAGTACTTC. Its protein product is CASSPNREGEQYF.

The chain has TRBV5-1 and TRBJ1-1; D unresolved. The CDR3 runs 14 residues. The ends were cut back, 1 base at V and 3 bases at J, with 10 bases in the middle. Germline CDR1 and CDR2: SGHRS and YFSETQ. The CDR3 DNA is TGCGCCAGCAGCTTGACGGGATGGGACACTGAAGCTTTCTTT. It specifies CASSLTGWDTEAFF.

V usage is TRBV4-2 and J usage is TRBJ2-3; 9 nucleotides line up with TRBD1. The CDR3 totals 17 residues. CDR1 and CDR2 from the germline V gene are LGHNA and YNFKEQ. V lost 1 base to trimming and J lost 0 bases; unmatched junction nucleotides: 5. CDR3 in DNA: TGTGCCAGCAGCCAAGGGGACAGGGAGTGGAGCACAGATACGCAGTATTTT. Translated, it gives CASSQGDREWSTDTQYF.

This chain connects TRBV7-2 to TRBJ2-2; TRBD1 matches 9 bases. The CDR3 extends over 15 amino acids. In germline, CDR1 is SGHTA, CDR2 FQGNSA. With V trimmed by 1 base and J by 6 bases, 3 bases remained unmatched. The CDR3 DNA sequence: TGTGCCAGCAGCTTAGTAGGGACAGGGTCCGGGGAGCTGTTTTTT. Residues: CASSLVGTGSGELFF.

J is TRBJ2-1 and V is TRBV7-2; D gene ambiguous. This CDR3 is 13 amino acids long. Germline CDR1 SGHTA, CDR2 FQGNSA. Deletions cut 1 base from V and 5 bases from J, with 6 bases between. DNA of the CDR3: TGTGCCAGCAGCTTAGTGAGGAACAATGAGCAGTTCTTC. Amino acid sequence: CASSLVRNNEQFF. The variable domain in full, with the rest retrieved from reference TRBV7-2 and TRBJ2-1, is GAGVSQSPSNKVTEKGKDVELRCDPISGHTALYWYRQSLGQGLEFLIYFQGNSAPDKSGLPSDRFSAERTGGSVSTLTIQRTQQEDSAVYLCASSLVRNNEQFFGPGTRLTVL.

This clone was recorded once. The chain uses TRBV7-2 and TRBJ1-2; D not certain. Trimming pared 1 base from V and 1 base from J, leaving 10 bases between. Germline assignment: CDR1 SGHTA and CDR2 FQGNSA. This CDR3 comprises 15 residues. Written as DNA, the CDR3 is TGTGCCAGCAGCTTAGGTCCCGTGTATAACTATGGCTACACCTTC. This translates into CASSLGPVYNYGYTF.

The chain employs TRBV10-2 and TRBJ2-2; 7 bases are a match to TRBD1. V gave up 8 bases and J gave up 7 bases; unmatched junction bases: 10. In germline, CDR1 is WSHSY, CDR2 SAAADI. The CDR3 is made up of 14 amino acids. CDR3 residues: CASVPDRDNGELFF. DNA for the CDR3: TGCGCCAGCGTCCCTGACAGGGATAACGGGGAGCTGTTTTTT.

This chain joins TRBV4-1 and TRBJ2-1; 9 bases map to TRBD2. The germline V gene has CDR1 MGHRA and CDR2 YSYEKL. This CDR3 region has 17 residues. After removal of 0 bases from V and 12 bases from J, the junction contained 15 bases not matched to a gene. CDR3 in amino acids: CASSQDFGLAGSAGQFF. CDR3 in DNA: TGCGCCAGCAGCCAAGATTTCGGCCTAGCGGGGTCTGCGGGGCAGTTCTTC.

The CDR3 loop reads CASSLDMSVQPQHF. DNA of the CDR3: TGTGCCAGCAGCTTAGATATGTCCGTGCAGCCCCAGCATTTT. The chain couples TRBV11-2 to TRBJ1-5, with D unclear. The CDR3 extends over 14 amino acids. V lost 0 bases, J lost 7 bases, and 10 bases lay in between. Per the germline V gene, CDR1 is SGHAT and CDR2 is FQNNGV.

V and J are TRBV18 and TRBJ1-1, with D tentatively TRBD1 (5 bases). The CDR3 has 13 residues. Per the germline V gene, CDR1 is KGHSH and CDR2 is LQKENI. Between the trimmed V and J ends, which lost 3 bases and 4 bases, there was a span of 9 bases. The CDR3 DNA is TGTGCCAGCTCACCCCGGGACCGCACTGAAGCTTTCTTT. Translation gives CASSPRDRTEAFF. Variable domain in full (rest from reference TRBV18 and TRBJ1-1): NAGVMQNPRHLVRRRGQEARLRCSPMKGHSHVYWYRQLPEEGLKFMVYLQKENIIDESGMPKERFSAEFPKEGPSILRIQQVVRGDSAAYFCASSPRDRTEAFFGQGTRLTVV.

This rearrangement joins TRBV4-3 to TRBJ2-7; a possible D gene is TRBD1 (5 bases). The CDR3 extends over 15 amino acids. Per the germline V gene, CDR1 is LGHNA and CDR2 is YSLEER. Trimming shortened V by 1 base and J by 3 bases, and 13 bases separated the two germline ends. The CDR3 DNA sequence: TGCGCCAGCAGCCAAGGAAGGGGCGGAAGCTACGAGCAGTACTTC. It encodes CASSQGRGGSYEQYF.

The chain carries TRBV5-4 and TRBJ2-7, with TRBD2 matching 8 bases. Germline V CDR1 and CDR2: SGHNT, YYREEE (reference sequence). V gave up 2 bases and J gave up 4 bases; unmatched junction bases: 11. This CDR3 region has 16 residues. The CDR3 region is CASSFGVSGEWYEQYF. As DNA, the CDR3 is TGTGCCAGCAGCTTTGGGGTTAGCGGGGAATGGTACGAGCAGTACTTC.

CDR3: CASSREGRDSYEQYF. In nucleotides, the CDR3 is TGTGCCAGCTCACGGGAGGGCAGAGACTCCTACGAGCAGTACTTC. V and J are TRBV18 and TRBJ2-7; 7 bases are a match to TRBD2. The V and J ends lost 4 bases and 0 bases, in that order; junction bases with no gene match: 6. This CDR3 contains 15 residues. Germline lookup yields CDR1 KGHSH and CDR2 LQKENI.

This rearrangement joins TRBV4-3 to TRBJ2-4, with D possibly being TRBD1 (6 bases). V was pared by 0 bases and J by 0 bases, with 12 bases between. The CDR3 has 17 residues. The V gene's germline CDR1 is LGHNA and CDR2 YSLEER. The CDR3 loop is CASSQEGAPQAKNIQYF. CDR3 DNA sequence: TGCGCCAGCAGCCAAGAGGGGGCGCCACAAGCCAAAAACATTCAGTACTTC.

This clone has only one observation. This chain joins TRBV19 and TRBJ1-2, with TRBD1 matching 7 bases. The CDR3 runs to 13 residues. Germline V gene data show CDR1 as LNHDA and CDR2 as SQIVND (reference sequence). V lost 5 bases and J lost 2; bases outside the gene matches: 2. The CDR3 region is CASSGDRNYGYTF. The CDR3 coding sequence is TGTGCCAGTAGTGGGGACAGAAACTATGGCTACACCTTC.

V gene TRBV2 combines with J gene TRBJ1-1, with 9 positions matching TRBD1. Germline V CDR1 and CDR2: SNHLY, FYNNEI. V lost 6 bases to trimming and J lost 2 bases; unmatched junction nucleotides: 4. The CDR3 contains 14 residues. Here the CDR3 reads CASSRTGDNTEAFF. The CDR3, as DNA: TGTGCCAGCAGCCGGACAGGGGACAACACTGAAGCTTTCTTT.